The clone carrying this T cell receptor (beta chain) was counted between two and nine times. The antigen is unknown. The CDR3 spans 11 residues. V lost 8 bases, J lost 13 bases, and 15 bases lay in between. Germline CDR1 and CDR2: SNHLY and FYNNEI. The data derive from a study of blood T cells in healthy people across ages. A second PCR of roughly 7 to 11 cycles used a sample-barcoded 5' primer and a J-beta primer mix. A template-switch adaptor containing 12 random nucleotides labeled each cDNA molecule. Via MiXCR, TCRdb re-called the 5' RACE reads, giving one row per CDR3 protein. The sample has 1.5 million to 2 million distinct CDR3 sequences; under 30% are singletons. Study-wide results and caveats: Older age went with lower TCR beta diversity per million T cells, in a roughly linear way. Diversity figures based on one million T cells were deemed too low. In long-lived donors, naive CD4+ cell counts and diversity exceeded those of aged donors.

V gene TRBV2 combines with J gene TRBJ2-4; D not resolved. Specimen: blood. This receptor was identified in a woman in her twenties or thirties in good health. CDR3 amino acids: CASGRVREQYF. The CDR3 DNA follows: TGTGCCAGCGGCCGTGTACGAGAGCAGTACTTC.